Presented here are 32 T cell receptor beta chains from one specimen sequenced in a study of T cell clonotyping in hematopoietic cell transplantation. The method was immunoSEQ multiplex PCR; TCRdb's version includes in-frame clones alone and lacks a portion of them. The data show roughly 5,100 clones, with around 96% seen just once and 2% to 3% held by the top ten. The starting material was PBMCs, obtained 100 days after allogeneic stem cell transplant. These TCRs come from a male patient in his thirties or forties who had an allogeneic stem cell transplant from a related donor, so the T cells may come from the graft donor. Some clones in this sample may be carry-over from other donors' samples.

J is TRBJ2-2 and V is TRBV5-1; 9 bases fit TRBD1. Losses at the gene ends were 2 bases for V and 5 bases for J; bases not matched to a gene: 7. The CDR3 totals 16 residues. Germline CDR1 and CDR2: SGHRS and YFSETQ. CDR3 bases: TGCGCCAGCAGCTTATACAGGGGGCGCGGAACCGGGGAGCTGTTTTTT. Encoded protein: CASSLYRGRGTGELFF. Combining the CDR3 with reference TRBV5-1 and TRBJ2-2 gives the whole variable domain KAGVTQTPRYLIKTRGQQVTLSCSPISGHRSVSWYQQTPGQGLQFLFEYFSETQRNKGNFPGRFSGRQFSNSRSEMNVSTLELGDSALYLCASSLYRGRGTGELFFGEGSRLTVL.

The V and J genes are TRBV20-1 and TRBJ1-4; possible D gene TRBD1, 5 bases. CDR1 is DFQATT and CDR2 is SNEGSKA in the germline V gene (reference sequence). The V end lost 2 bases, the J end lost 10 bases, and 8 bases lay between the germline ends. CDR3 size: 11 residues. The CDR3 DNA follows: TGCAGTGCTAGAACGGGGGGAAAACTGTTTTTT. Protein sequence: CSARTGGKLFF.

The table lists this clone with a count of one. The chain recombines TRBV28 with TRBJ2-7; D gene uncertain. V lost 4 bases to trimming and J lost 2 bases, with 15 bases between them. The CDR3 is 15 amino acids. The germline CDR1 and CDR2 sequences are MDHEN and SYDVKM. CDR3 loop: CASSSPGVLPYEQYF. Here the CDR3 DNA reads TGTGCCAGCAGTTCCCCTGGGGTTTTACCCTACGAGCAGTACTTC. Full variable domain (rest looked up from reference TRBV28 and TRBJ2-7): DVKVTQSSRYLVKRTGEKVFLECVQDMDHENMFWYRQDPGLGLRLIYFSYDVKMKEKGDIPEGYSVSREKKERFSLILESASTNQTSMYLCASSSPGVLPYEQYFGPGTRLTVT.

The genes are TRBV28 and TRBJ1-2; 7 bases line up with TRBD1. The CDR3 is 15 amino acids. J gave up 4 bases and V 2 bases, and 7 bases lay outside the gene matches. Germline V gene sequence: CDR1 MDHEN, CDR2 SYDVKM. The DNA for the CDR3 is TGTGCCAGCAGTTTAAGAAGGCCAGGGGGCTATGGCTACACCTTC. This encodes CASSLRRPGGYGYTF.

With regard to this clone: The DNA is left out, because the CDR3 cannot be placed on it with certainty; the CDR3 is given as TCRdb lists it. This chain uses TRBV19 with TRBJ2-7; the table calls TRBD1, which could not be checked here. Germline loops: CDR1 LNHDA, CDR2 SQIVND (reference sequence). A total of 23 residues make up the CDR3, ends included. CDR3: CARTGTGSTSSTSGRDRVYEQYF.

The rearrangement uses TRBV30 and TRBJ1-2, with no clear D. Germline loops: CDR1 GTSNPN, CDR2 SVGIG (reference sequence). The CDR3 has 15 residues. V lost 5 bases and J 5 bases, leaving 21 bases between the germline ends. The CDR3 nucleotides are TGTGCCTGGTGGTCCCAACGTGACACGCTTTATGGCTACACCTTC. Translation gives CAWWSQRDTLYGYTF.

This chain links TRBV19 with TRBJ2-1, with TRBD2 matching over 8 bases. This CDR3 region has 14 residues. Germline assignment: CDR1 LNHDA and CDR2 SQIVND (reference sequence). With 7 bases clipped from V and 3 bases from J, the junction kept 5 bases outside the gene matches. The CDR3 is CASTLSGSYNEQFF. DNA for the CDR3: TGTGCCAGTACTCTCAGCGGGAGCTACAATGAGCAGTTCTTC.

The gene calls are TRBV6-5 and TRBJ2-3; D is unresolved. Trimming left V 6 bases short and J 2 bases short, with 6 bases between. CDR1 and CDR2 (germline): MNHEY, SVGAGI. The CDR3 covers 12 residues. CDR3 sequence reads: CASRSTTDTQYF. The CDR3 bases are TGTGCCAGCAGGTCCACCACAGATACGCAGTATTTT.

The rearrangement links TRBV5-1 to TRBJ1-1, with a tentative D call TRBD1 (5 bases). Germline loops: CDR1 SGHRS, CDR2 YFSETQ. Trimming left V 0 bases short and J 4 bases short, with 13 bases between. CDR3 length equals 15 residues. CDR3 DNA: TGCGCCAGCAGCTTGGCCGGGGCACGAATCACTGAAGCTTTCTTT. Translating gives CASSLAGARITEAFF.

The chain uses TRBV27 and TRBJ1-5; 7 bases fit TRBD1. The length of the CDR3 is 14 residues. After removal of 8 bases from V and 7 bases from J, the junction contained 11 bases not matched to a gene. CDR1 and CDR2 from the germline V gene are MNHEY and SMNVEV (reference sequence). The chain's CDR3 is CASAKQGGRQPQHF. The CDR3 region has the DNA TGTGCCAGCGCAAAGCAAGGGGGCAGACAGCCCCAGCATTTT.

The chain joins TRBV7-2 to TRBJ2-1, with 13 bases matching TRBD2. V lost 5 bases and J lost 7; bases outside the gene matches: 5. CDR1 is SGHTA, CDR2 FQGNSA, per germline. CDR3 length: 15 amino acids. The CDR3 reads CASSPGLAGVNEQFF. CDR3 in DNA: TGTGCCAGCAGCCCAGGACTAGCGGGAGTTAATGAGCAGTTCTTC.

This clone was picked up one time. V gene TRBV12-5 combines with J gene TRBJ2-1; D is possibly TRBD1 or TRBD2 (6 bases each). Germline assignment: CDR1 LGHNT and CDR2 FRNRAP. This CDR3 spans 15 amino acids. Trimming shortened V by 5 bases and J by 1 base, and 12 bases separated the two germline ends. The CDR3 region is CASGGGRESYNEQFF. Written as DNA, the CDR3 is TGTGCTAGTGGTGGGGGGCGAGAGTCCTACAATGAGCAGTTCTTC.

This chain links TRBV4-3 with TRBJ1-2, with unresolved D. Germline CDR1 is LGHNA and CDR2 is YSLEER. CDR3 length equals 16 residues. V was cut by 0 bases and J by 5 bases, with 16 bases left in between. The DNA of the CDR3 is TGCGCCAGCAGCCAAGAATGGCAGCTAGTCAATTATGGCTACACCTTC. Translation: CASSQEWQLVNYGYTF.

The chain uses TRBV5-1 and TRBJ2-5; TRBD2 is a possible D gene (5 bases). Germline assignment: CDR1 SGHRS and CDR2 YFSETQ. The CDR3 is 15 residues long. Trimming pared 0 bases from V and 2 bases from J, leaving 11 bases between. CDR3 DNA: TGCGCCAGCAGCTTGGAGAGGGTCGGGCAAGAGACCCAGTACTTC. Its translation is CASSLERVGQETQYF. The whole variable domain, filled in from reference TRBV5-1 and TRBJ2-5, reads KAGVTQTPRYLIKTRGQQVTLSCSPISGHRSVSWYQQTPGQGLQFLFEYFSETQRNKGNFPGRFSGRQFSNSRSEMNVSTLELGDSALYLCASSLERVGQETQYFGPGTRLLVL.

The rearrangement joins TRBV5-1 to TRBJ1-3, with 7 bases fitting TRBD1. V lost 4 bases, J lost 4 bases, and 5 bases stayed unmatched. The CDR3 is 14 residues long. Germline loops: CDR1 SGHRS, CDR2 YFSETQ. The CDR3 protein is CASSDPGQGNTIYF. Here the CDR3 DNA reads TGCGCCAGCAGCGATCCGGGACAGGGAAACACCATATATTTT.

DNA for the CDR3: TGCGCCAGCAGCCTCATTGACAGGGACGGCTACACCTTC. Translated: CASSLIDRDGYTF. The gene calls are TRBV4-3 and TRBJ1-2, with 7 nucleotides matching TRBD1. The CDR3 contains 13 residues. Germline loops: CDR1 LGHNA, CDR2 YSLEER. J gave up 8 bases and V 4 bases, and 7 bases lay outside the gene matches.

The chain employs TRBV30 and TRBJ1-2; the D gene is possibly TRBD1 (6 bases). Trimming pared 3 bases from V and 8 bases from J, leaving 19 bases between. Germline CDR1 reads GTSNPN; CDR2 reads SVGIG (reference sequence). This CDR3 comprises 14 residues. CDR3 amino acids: CAWRAFTGGGGYTF. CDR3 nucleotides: TGTGCCTGGAGGGCGTTCACAGGAGGGGGAGGCTACACCTTC.

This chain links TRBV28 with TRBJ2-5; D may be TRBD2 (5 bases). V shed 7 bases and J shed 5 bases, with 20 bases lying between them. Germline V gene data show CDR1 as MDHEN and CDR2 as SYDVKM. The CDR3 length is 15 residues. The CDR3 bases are TGTGCCAGCACGGGGTCAGGTGGTCCGCGGGAGACCCAGTACTTC. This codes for CASTGSGGPRETQYF.

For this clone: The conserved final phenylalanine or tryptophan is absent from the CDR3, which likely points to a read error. Written as DNA, the CDR3 is TGTGCCAGCAGAACACGCACAGATACGCAGTATTTG. Its protein product is CASRTRTDTQYL. This rearrangement joins TRBV27 to TRBJ2-3; D gene ambiguous. Trimming removed 6 bases from V and 1 base from J, with 5 bases in between. The CDR3 runs 12 residues. Germline loops: CDR1 MNHEY, CDR2 SMNVEV (reference sequence).

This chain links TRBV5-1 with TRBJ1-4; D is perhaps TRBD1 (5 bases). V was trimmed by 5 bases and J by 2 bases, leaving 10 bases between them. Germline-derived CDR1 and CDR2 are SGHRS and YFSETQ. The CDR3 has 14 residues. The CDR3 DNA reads TGCGCCAGCAGGCCGGGGCGTACTAATGAAAAACTGTTTTTT. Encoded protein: CASRPGRTNEKLFF.

The CDR3 sequence is CASRANSDYGYTF. In DNA, the CDR3 is TGTGCCAGCAGAGCTAACTCCGACTATGGCTACACCTTC. This rearrangement joins TRBV6-1 to TRBJ1-2; the D is unclear. The V gene's germline CDR1 is MNHNS and CDR2 SASEGT. Trimming cost V 6 bases and J 3 bases, with 11 bases left between them. CDR3 length equals 13 residues.

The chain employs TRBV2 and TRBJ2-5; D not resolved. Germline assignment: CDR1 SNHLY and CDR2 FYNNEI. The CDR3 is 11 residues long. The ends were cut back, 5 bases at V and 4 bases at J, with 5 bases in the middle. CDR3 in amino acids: CASSRSETQYF. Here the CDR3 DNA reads TGTGCCAGCAGTAGGTCAGAGACCCAGTACTTC.

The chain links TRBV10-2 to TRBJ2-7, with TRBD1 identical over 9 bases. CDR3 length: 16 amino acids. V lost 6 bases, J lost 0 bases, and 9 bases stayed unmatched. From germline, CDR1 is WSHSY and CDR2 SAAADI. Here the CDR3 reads CASSKQGQGGSYEQYF. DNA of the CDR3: TGCGCCAGCAGCAAGCAGGGACAGGGAGGCTCCTACGAGCAGTACTTC.

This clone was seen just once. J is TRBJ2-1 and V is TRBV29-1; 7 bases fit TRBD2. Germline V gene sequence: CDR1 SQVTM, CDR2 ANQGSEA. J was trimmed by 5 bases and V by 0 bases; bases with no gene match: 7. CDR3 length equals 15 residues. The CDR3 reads CSVEDFRTRNNEQFF. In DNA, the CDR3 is TGCAGCGTTGAAGACTTCCGGACTAGAAACAATGAGCAGTTCTTC.

The CDR3 here is CASSQQGTGELFF. The CDR3 DNA is TGCGCCAGCAGCCAACAGGGCACCGGGGAGCTGTTTTTT. V and J are TRBV5-1 and TRBJ2-2, with D perhaps TRBD1 (6 bases). V lost 4 bases, J lost 4 bases, and 8 bases lay in between. Germline CDR1 and CDR2: SGHRS and YFSETQ. CDR3 length: 13 residues.

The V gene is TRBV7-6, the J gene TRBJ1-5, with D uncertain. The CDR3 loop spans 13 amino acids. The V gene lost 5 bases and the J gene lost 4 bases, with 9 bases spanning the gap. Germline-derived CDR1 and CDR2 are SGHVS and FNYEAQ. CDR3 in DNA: TGTGCCAGCAGCACCGGACGGAATCAGCCCCAGCATTTT. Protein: CASSTGRNQPQHF.

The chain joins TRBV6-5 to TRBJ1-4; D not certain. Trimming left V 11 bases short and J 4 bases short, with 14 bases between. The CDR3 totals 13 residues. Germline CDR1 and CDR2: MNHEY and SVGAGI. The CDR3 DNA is TGTGCCGTGGCCGGGCAGCTTAATGAAAAACTGTTTTTT. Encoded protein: CAVAGQLNEKLFF.

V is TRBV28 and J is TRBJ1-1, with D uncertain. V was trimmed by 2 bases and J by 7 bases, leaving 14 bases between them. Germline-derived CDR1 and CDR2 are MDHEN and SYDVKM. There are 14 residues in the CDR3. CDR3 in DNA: TGTGCCAGCAGTTTACCCCAGGCGCAAGATGAAGCTTTCTTT. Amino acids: CASSLPQAQDEAFF.

CDR3 loop: CASSFRETQYF. CDR3 nucleotides: TGTGCCAGCAGCTTCAGAGAGACCCAGTACTTC. This chain links TRBV5-6 with TRBJ2-5, with no clear D. Trimming left V 2 bases short and J 4 bases short, with 3 bases between. Germline CDR1 and CDR2: SGHDT and YYEEEE. This CDR3 spans 11 amino acids.

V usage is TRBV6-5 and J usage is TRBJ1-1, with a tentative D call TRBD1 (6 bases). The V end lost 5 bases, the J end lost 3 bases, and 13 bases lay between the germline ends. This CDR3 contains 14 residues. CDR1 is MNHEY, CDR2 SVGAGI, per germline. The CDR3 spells CASSRTRGDTEAFF. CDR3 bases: TGTGCCAGCAGTCGAACGAGGGGGGACACTGAAGCTTTCTTT.

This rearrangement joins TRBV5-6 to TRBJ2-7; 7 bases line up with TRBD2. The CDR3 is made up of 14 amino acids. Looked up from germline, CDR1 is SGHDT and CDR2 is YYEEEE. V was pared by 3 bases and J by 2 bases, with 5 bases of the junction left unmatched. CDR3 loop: CASSWEGGPYEQYF. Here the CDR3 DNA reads TGTGCCAGCAGCTGGGAGGGAGGCCCCTACGAGCAGTACTTC.

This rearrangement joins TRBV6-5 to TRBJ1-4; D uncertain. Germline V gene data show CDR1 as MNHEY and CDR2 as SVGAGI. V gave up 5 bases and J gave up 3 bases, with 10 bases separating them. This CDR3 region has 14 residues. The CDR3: CASSPSRANEKLFF. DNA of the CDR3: TGTGCCAGCAGTCCTTCGCGAGCTAATGAAAAACTGTTTTTT.